This T cell receptor beta chain was recorded in a study of shared clonotypes between healthy human individuals. Whole-study findings and limits: Researchers found naive subsets generally carried larger estimated richness than memory subsets.

From germline, CDR1 is LGHNA and CDR2 YNFKEQ. V trimming: 0 bases; J trimming: 0 bases; junction bases outside the gene matches: 1. The CDR3 contains 16 residues. Sequencing used immunoSEQ multiplex PCR; TCRdb keeps in-frame clones, though not all of them. The data hold roughly 2.1 million clones, with around 93% observed a single time. Remarks on this clone: Antigen unknown.

Naive CD8 populations comprised CD45RO-negative cells positively selected for CCR7, excluding terminally differentiated effector memory CD45RA+ cells. The sequencing sample was made of naive CD8+ T cells from PBMCs. This TCR came from a man aged 18 to 35 in good health. Some clones in this sample may be carry-over from other donors' samples. This chain links TRBV4-2 with TRBJ1-5, with 8 bases aligning to TRBD1. CDR3 protein: CASSQETGVSNQPQHF. Written as DNA, the CDR3 is TGTGCCAGCAGCCAAGAGACAGGGGTTAGCAATCAGCCCCAGCATTTT.